The 27 T cell receptor beta chains listed next were all sequenced from one sample in a study of early T cells in non-severe SARS-CoV-2 infection. Via MiXCR, TCRdb re-called the 5' RACE reads, giving one row per CDR3 protein. Of roughly 100,000 distinct CDR3 sequences in the sample, approximately 14% were seen once. Sequencing was performed on whole blood. These receptors all stem from an adult who was a healthcare worker with PCR-confirmed SARS-CoV-2 infection or an uninfected control (not recorded which).

The V gene is TRBV23-1, the J gene TRBJ2-5; TRBD1 might be the D (5 bases). TRBV23-1 is an ORF for which the function is uncertain. Trimming removed 1 base from V and 4 bases from J, with 16 bases in between. The CDR3 runs 16 residues. The CDR3 region has the DNA TGCGCCAGCAGTCAATTTGTTAGGGGTCTACGAGAGACCCAGTACTTC. This codes for CASSQFVRGLRETQYF.

This clonotype rates as medium-sized. The V call is TRBV28, the J call TRBJ2-1; possible D gene TRBD2, 5 bases. The V and J ends lost 2 bases and 1 base respectively, with 12 bases between them. CDR1 and CDR2 (germline): MDHEN, SYDVKM. The CDR3 sequence is 16 residues long. This chain's CDR3 is CASSLGSRGSYNEQFF. CDR3 in DNA: TGTGCCAGCAGTTTAGGTAGTCGGGGATCCTACAATGAGCAGTTCTTC.

The chain uses TRBV12-3 or TRBV12-4 and TRBJ2-5; D perhaps matches TRBD2 (5 bases). The CDR3 has 13 residues. Trimming took 3 bases from V and 5 from J, leaving 10 bases between them. The CDR3 region has the DNA TGTGCCAGCAGTTTTAGAGGGTTGGAGACCCAGTACTTC. It translates to CASSFRGLETQYF.

CDR3 residues: CASSAGLVNLSLFF. CDR3 coding DNA: TGTGCCAGCAGTGCGGGACTAGTAAATTTAAGCCTGTTCTTC. The chain combines TRBV6-1 with TRBJ2-1, with 8 bases that match TRBD2. V shed 4 bases, J shed 15 bases, and the junction held 14 bases outside the gene matches. The CDR3 contains 14 residues. From germline, CDR1 is MNHNS and CDR2 SASEGT.

This clonotype was found many times. The V call is TRBV28, the J call TRBJ2-1; D is possibly TRBD1 or TRBD2 (5 bases each). Germline V gives CDR1 MDHEN, CDR2 SYDVKM. This CDR3 is built from 11 residues. V was pared by 2 bases and J by 13 bases, with 9 bases between. CDR3: CASSLRGPQFF. The CDR3 DNA sequence: TGTGCCAGCAGTTTAAGGGGACCCCAGTTCTTC.

This clonotype was detected a few times. The chain joins TRBV5-8 to TRBJ2-3; D not resolved. Per germline, CDR1 SGHTS and CDR2 YDEGEE. CDR3 length: 14 amino acids. The V gene lost 4 bases and the J gene lost 7 bases, with 16 bases spanning the gap. CDR3 in DNA: TGTGCCAGCAGCCCGGACCCAAGAGGAAATACGCAGTATTTT. Protein: CASSPDPRGNTQYF.

This clonotype was recorded at least ten times. The chain employs TRBV5-1 and TRBJ2-2; possible D gene TRBD1, 6 bases. In germline, CDR1 is SGHRS, CDR2 YFSETQ. This CDR3 spans 14 amino acids. Trimming left V 3 bases short and J 3 bases short, with 9 bases between. The CDR3 protein is CASSWDIHTGELFF. The CDR3 DNA reads TGCGCCAGCAGCTGGGACATTCACACCGGGGAGCTGTTTTTT.

The chain carries TRBV20-1 and TRBJ2-7, with 8 bases fitting TRBD2. The CDR3 is 13 amino acids. Germline V gene lookup returns CDR1 DFQATT and CDR2 SNEGSKA (reference sequence). Trimming cost V 6 bases and J 1 base; bases outside gene matches: 5. The DNA for the CDR3 is TGCAGTGCCACGATAGCGGGATCCTACGAGCAGTACTTC. Its protein is CSATIAGSYEQYF.

There are many counts of this clonotype. The V gene is TRBV20-1, the J gene TRBJ1-1; TRBD1 matches 9 bases. The CDR3 covers 13 residues. CDR1 DFQATT and CDR2 SNEGSKA come from the germline V gene (reference sequence). J gave up 4 bases and V 6 bases, and 6 bases lay outside the gene matches. The CDR3 reads CSARRTGVTEAFF. The CDR3 nucleotides read TGCAGTGCCAGACGGACAGGGGTCACTGAAGCTTTCTTT.

In this sample, this clonotype turned up once. The V call is TRBV3-1, the J call TRBJ2-5; weak D call: TRBD2 (6 bases). The CDR3 contains 15 residues. V dropped 1 base and J dropped 7 bases, with 16 bases sitting between them. The germline V gene encodes CDR1 LGHDT and CDR2 YNNKEL (reference sequence). This chain's CDR3 is CASSQGTNEDGTQYF. The CDR3 bases are TGTGCCAGCAGCCAAGGGACTAACGAAGATGGGACCCAGTACTTC.

This clonotype has ten or more counts. The chain has TRBV7-8 and TRBJ2-3; possibly TRBD1 for D (5 bases). Germline V gene sequence: CDR1 SGHVS, CDR2 FQNEAQ. This CDR3 has 18 amino acids. Trimming took off 5 bases at V and 2 bases at J, with 23 bases between the two ends. CDR3 region: CASSRLTTQGFITDTQYF. DNA for the CDR3: TGTGCCAGCAGCCGCCTGACGACCCAGGGTTTTATCACAGATACGCAGTATTTT. Full variable domain (outside the CDR3, taken from reference TRBV7-8 and TRBJ2-3): GAGVSQSPRYKVAKRGQDVALRCDPISGHVSLFWYQQALGQGPEFLTYFQNEAQLDKSGLPSDRFFAERPEGSVSTLKIQRTQQEDSAVYLCASSRLTTQGFITDTQYFGPGTRLTVL.

The chain combines TRBV28 with TRBJ2-5; 7 bases match TRBD2. V dropped 6 bases and J dropped 4; count of bases not matched to a gene: 8. Germline V gene data show CDR1 as MDHEN and CDR2 as SYDVKM. The CDR3 is 14 amino acids. The CDR3 sequence is CASSPAGRGETQYF. Written as DNA, the CDR3 is TGTGCCAGCAGCCCAGCGGGGCGGGGAGAGACCCAGTACTTC.

This clonotype was recorded a few times. The chain has TRBV30 and TRBJ2-7; perhaps TRBD2 as D (5 bases). Trimming left V 4 bases short and J 0 bases short, with 10 bases between. The germline V gene has CDR1 GTSNPN and CDR2 SVGIG (reference sequence). The CDR3 sequence is 13 residues long. The CDR3 bases are TGTGCCTGGACAGAAGGGAGCTCCTACGAGCAGTACTTC. Translation gives CAWTEGSSYEQYF.

This clonotype was detected many times. V is TRBV24-1 and J is TRBJ2-1; 11 bases are a match to TRBD2. Germline V CDR1 and CDR2: KGHDR, SFDVKD. This CDR3 is built from 18 residues. V trimming: 4 bases; J trimming: 2 bases; junction bases outside the gene matches: 9. Here the CDR3 DNA reads TGTGCCACCAGTGAACTAGCGGGAGTGAAGGGCGCCTACAATGAGCAGTTCTTC. This gives the protein CATSELAGVKGAYNEQFF.

This CDR3 reads CASKAAYEQYF. The CDR3 DNA sequence: TGTGCCAGCAAGGCAGCCTACGAGCAGTACTTC. The chain combines TRBV28 with TRBJ2-7; no firm D call. CDR3 length: 11 residues. The germline CDR1 and CDR2 sequences are MDHEN and SYDVKM. V lost 7 bases to trimming and J lost 2 bases, with 6 bases between them.

This clonotype was recorded at least ten times. J is TRBJ2-5 and V is TRBV7-8; possibly TRBD2 for D (6 bases). V was pared by 3 bases and J by 4 bases, with 24 bases between. The CDR3 sequence is 18 residues long. CDR1 and CDR2 (germline): SGHVS, FQNEAQ. The CDR3 DNA is TGTGCCAGCAGCTTGGGAACGGGACGGGGGAGTGGAGGAGAGACCCAGTACTTC. Amino acid sequence: CASSLGTGRGSGGETQYF. The variable domain in full, completed from reference TRBV7-8 and TRBJ2-5, reads GAGVSQSPRYKVAKRGQDVALRCDPISGHVSLFWYQQALGQGPEFLTYFQNEAQLDKSGLPSDRFFAERPEGSVSTLKIQRTQQEDSAVYLCASSLGTGRGSGGETQYFGPGTRLLVL.

In its sample, this clonotype was seen many times. V is TRBV6-2 or TRBV6-3 and J is TRBJ2-6; D gene uncertain. The CDR3 consists of 14 residues. CDR1 is MNHEY, CDR2 SVGEGT, per germline. Between the trimmed V and J ends, which lost 2 bases and 0 bases, there was a span of 2 bases. CDR3 DNA sequence: TGTGCCAGCAGTTACCTCTCTGGGGCCAACGTCCTGACTTTC. It translates to CASSYLSGANVLTF.

The chain combines TRBV20-1 with TRBJ2-1; the D is unclear. Germline V gene lookup returns CDR1 DFQATT and CDR2 SNEGSKA (reference sequence). The CDR3 sequence is 12 residues long. CDR3 nucleotide sequence: TGCAGCTATCGTCGGGCCAGGAATGAGCAGTTCTTC. Translated: CSYRRARNEQFF.

This clonotype occurred a few times. The chain is built from TRBV12-3 or TRBV12-4 and TRBJ2-1; D possibly corresponds to TRBD2 (6 bases). Trimming cost V 6 bases and J 7 bases, with 19 bases left between them. The CDR3 loop spans 15 amino acids. The DNA for the CDR3 is TGTGCCAGCAGGGGGGGTGTCGGACTAACAAATGAGCAGTTCTTC. Translating gives CASRGGVGLTNEQFF.

The chain combines TRBV7-2 with TRBJ2-7; no definite D call. CDR3 length: 13 amino acids. Germline V gene data show CDR1 as SGHTA and CDR2 as FQGNSA. V gave up 3 bases and J gave up 5 bases, with 11 bases separating them. CDR3 loop: CASSFEVSNEQYF. In DNA, the CDR3 is TGTGCCAGCAGCTTTGAAGTCTCGAACGAGCAGTACTTC.

This rearrangement joins TRBV28 to TRBJ2-7; 9 nucleotides align to TRBD2. The V gene end was trimmed by 10 bases and the J gene end by 0 bases; junction bases not matched to a gene: 4. The CDR3 extends over 13 amino acids. Germline V lookup: CDR1 MDHEN, CDR2 SYDVKM. The CDR3 DNA is TGTGCCACTAATAGCGGGAGCTCCTACGAGCAGTACTTC. As protein: CATNSGSSYEQYF. The full variable domain, in which reference TRBV28 and TRBJ2-7 provide the parts outside the CDR3, is DVKVTQSSRYLVKRTGEKVFLECVQDMDHENMFWYRQDPGLGLRLIYFSYDVKMKEKGDIPEGYSVSREKKERFSLILESASTNQTSMYLCATNSGSSYEQYFGPGTRLTVT.

This clonotype was counted between two and nine times. The V gene is TRBV5-1, the J gene TRBJ1-1; no reliable D call. This CDR3 is 15 amino acids long. The V and J ends lost 0 bases and 1 base respectively, with 10 bases between them. Germline CDR1 SGHRS, CDR2 YFSETQ. The CDR3 sequence is CASSLDGWKNTEAFF. The CDR3 DNA reads TGCGCCAGCAGCTTGGATGGGTGGAAGAACACTGAAGCTTTCTTT.

This clonotype was counted many times. The rearrangement uses TRBV9 and TRBJ2-3; TRBD2 matches at 7 bases. Germline CDR1 and CDR2: SGDLS and YYNGEE. V trimming: 4 bases; J trimming: 6 bases; junction bases outside the gene matches: 11. CDR3 length equals 15 residues. Here the CDR3 reads CASSPGLVSSDTQYF. The CDR3 DNA is TGTGCCAGCAGCCCAGGACTAGTTTCGTCCGATACGCAGTATTTT.

The chain recombines TRBV12-3 or TRBV12-4 with TRBJ2-1, with D unresolved. The germline V and J ends were trimmed by 0 bases and 6 bases, with 6 bases remaining between them. This CDR3 region has 13 residues. As DNA, the CDR3 is TGTGCCAGCAGTTTAGCCCAATGCAATGAGCAGTTCTTC. Translating it yields CASSLAQCNEQFF.

This clonotype appeared many times. The V and J genes are TRBV5-1 and TRBJ2-1; D unclear. This CDR3 contains 14 residues. V lost 4 bases, J lost 9 bases, and 17 bases lay in between. CDR1 SGHRS and CDR2 YFSETQ come from the germline V gene. CDR3 region: CASSPPNSQGEQFF. DNA of the CDR3: TGCGCCAGCAGCCCCCCTAATAGTCAAGGTGAGCAGTTCTTC.

This clonotype occurred many times. The chain recombines TRBV6-5 with TRBJ1-6; the match to TRBD1 covers 9 bases. CDR3 length equals 14 residues. The V gene end was trimmed by 7 bases and the J gene end by 10 bases; junction bases not matched to a gene: 8. The germline gives CDR1 MNHEY, CDR2 SVGAGI. The CDR3 loop reads CASKFGTGQSPLHF. The CDR3 DNA reads as TGTGCCAGCAAGTTCGGGACAGGGCAATCACCCCTCCACTTT.

The J gene is TRBJ1-5, the V gene TRBV27; D is uncertain. V was pared by 11 bases and J by 5 bases, with 16 bases between. This CDR3 contains 13 residues. Germline CDR1 reads MNHEY; CDR2 reads SMNVEV (reference sequence). CDR3 residues: CAPREEGYQPQHF. The CDR3 DNA follows: TGTGCCCCTCGGGAGGAAGGCTATCAGCCCCAGCATTTT.